These 19 T cell receptor beta chains share one sample of origin, sequenced in a study of multiple sclerosis patients with progressive multifocal leukoencephalopathy. Time point specified: time of PML onset. Only in-frame clones appear in the TCRdb table, and some are missing; sequencing was by immunoSEQ multiplex PCR. The table includes approximately 35,000 clones, more than 85% detected once. The sample was PBMCs, taken from a patient treated with natalizumab. These receptors were collected from a human donor with progressive multifocal leukoencephalopathy.

Concerning this clone itself: At one end the junction does not follow the germline gene, possibly because of a read error. The chain joins TRBV7-8 to TRBJ2-3; tentative D call: TRBD1 (5 bases). Germline V gives CDR1 SGHVS, CDR2 FQNEAQ. The CDR3 is 11 amino acids. The DNA of the CDR3 is TGTGCCAGCAGCTCGACAGATACGCTGTATTTT. Protein: CASSSTDTLYF.

This CDR3 is CASSVAGAVNQPQHF. In DNA form, the CDR3 reads TGTGCCAGCAGCGTAGCGGGTGCAGTAAATCAGCCCCAGCATTTT. The chain uses TRBV9 and TRBJ1-5; D is uncertain. CDR1 SGDLS and CDR2 YYNGEE come from the germline V gene. The length of the CDR3 is 15 residues. V lost 0 bases, J lost 4 bases, and 11 bases lay in between.

The chain recombines TRBV2 with TRBJ2-4, with no clear D. Trimming removed 6 bases from V and 0 bases from J, with 15 bases in between. Germline-derived CDR1 and CDR2 are SNHLY and FYNNEI. This CDR3 comprises 16 residues. The CDR3 DNA follows: TGTGCCAGCAGGGATGGACGGAGCCTAGCCAAAAACATTCAGTACTTC. It translates to CASRDGRSLAKNIQYF. The entire variable domain, with the rest obtained from reference TRBV2 and TRBJ2-4, is as follows: EPEVTQTPSHQVTQMGQEVILRCVPISNHLYFYWYRQILGQKVEFLVSFYNNEISEKSEIFDDQFSVERPDGSNFTLKIRSTKLEDSAMYFCASRDGRSLAKNIQYFGAGTRLSVL.

This clone has a handful of counts. This chain joins TRBV5-1 and TRBJ1-5, with TRBD1 identical over 7 bases. The CDR3 contains 13 residues. Trimming removed 5 bases from V and 8 bases from J; junction bases left unmatched: 7. Germline V CDR1 and CDR2: SGHRS, YFSETQ. CDR3 DNA sequence: TGCGCCAGCAGTAAGGACAGGACAGAGCCCCAGCATTTT. Protein product: CASSKDRTEPQHF.

The chain combines TRBV19 with TRBJ2-2; D is undetermined. Per the germline V gene, CDR1 is LNHDA and CDR2 is SQIVND (reference sequence). CDR3 size: 13 residues. V shed 0 bases and J shed 9 bases, with 8 bases lying between them. The CDR3 region is CASSIERDRELFF. CDR3 bases: TGTGCCAGTAGTATAGAAAGGGATAGGGAGCTGTTTTTT.

Remarks on this clone: Distinct nucleotide sequences in the sample also encode this CDR3. J is TRBJ2-1 and V is TRBV28; TRBD2 aligns across 7 bases. CDR1 and CDR2 from the germline V gene are MDHEN and SYDVKM. The CDR3 contains 16 residues. The V and J ends lost 0 bases and 10 bases, in that order; junction bases with no gene match: 12. The CDR3 spells CASSLWISGKEGEQFF. The CDR3 DNA reads as TGTGCCAGCAGTTTATGGATCAGCGGGAAGGAGGGGGAGCAGTTCTTC. Together with reference TRBV28 and TRBJ2-1, the CDR3 gives the full variable domain: DVKVTQSSRYLVKRTGEKVFLECVQDMDHENMFWYRQDPGLGLRLIYFSYDVKMKEKGDIPEGYSVSREKKERFSLILESASTNQTSMYLCASSLWISGKEGEQFFGPGTRLTVL.

The chain couples TRBV6-1 to TRBJ1-5, with D unresolved. CDR1 and CDR2 from the germline V gene are MNHNS and SASEGT. V was trimmed by 6 bases and J by 7 bases, leaving 13 bases between them. This CDR3 has 13 amino acids. CDR3 protein: CASSHTRSQPQHF. The CDR3 DNA reads TGTGCCAGCAGCCACACAAGATCCCAGCCCCAGCATTTT.

This clone was counted a single time. The chain combines TRBV27 with TRBJ2-1, with 8 bases lining up with TRBD2. The CDR3 has 14 amino acids. V trimming: 6 bases; J trimming: 8 bases; junction bases outside the gene matches: 9. Germline lookup yields CDR1 MNHEY and CDR2 SMNVEV (reference sequence). The CDR3 here is CASRPGLVVHEQFF. In DNA, the CDR3 is TGTGCCAGCAGACCGGGACTAGTGGTCCATGAGCAGTTCTTC.

The chain is built from TRBV28 and TRBJ1-4; perhaps TRBD1 as D (6 bases). Germline V lookup: CDR1 MDHEN, CDR2 SYDVKM. This CDR3 is built from 16 residues. V was cut by 4 bases and J by 3 bases, with 15 bases left in between. The CDR3 loop reads CASSSYGGDPNEKLFF. The CDR3 DNA reads as TGTGCCAGCAGTTCATACGGGGGCGACCCTAATGAAAAACTGTTTTTT.

J is TRBJ1-2 and V is TRBV2, with TRBD1 matching over 7 bases. The CDR3 runs 14 residues. The germline V gene encodes CDR1 SNHLY and CDR2 FYNNEI. J was trimmed by 3 bases and V by 9 bases; bases with no gene match: 10. As DNA, the CDR3 is TGTGCCAGGAACTACGGACAGGCAGACTATGGCTACACCTTC. Translating gives CARNYGQADYGYTF.

The J gene is TRBJ1-4, the V gene TRBV4-2; D gene unclear. V lost 6 bases and J lost 5, with 7 bases in between. CDR3 length equals 12 residues. The germline V gene has CDR1 LGHNA and CDR2 YNFKEQ. The CDR3 nucleotides read TGTGCCAGCAGACGGGAGAATGAAAAACTGTTTTTT. Protein product: CASRRENEKLFF.

This chain links TRBV5-1 with TRBJ1-1, with 9 bases identical to TRBD1. The trim removed 1 base at V and 5 bases at J, leaving 3 bases unmatched. From germline, CDR1 is SGHRS and CDR2 YFSETQ. There are 14 residues in the CDR3. The CDR3 nucleotides are TGCGCCAGCAGCTTGACAGGGGGCAAGACTGAAGCTTTCTTT. It is translated as CASSLTGGKTEAFF.

The J gene is TRBJ2-7, the V gene TRBV27; TRBD1 is a possible D gene (5 bases). CDR1 MNHEY and CDR2 SMNVEV come from the germline V gene (reference sequence). CDR3 length equals 16 residues. Trimming shortened V by 2 bases and J by 0 bases, and 14 bases separated the two germline ends. DNA for the CDR3: TGTGCCAGCAGTTTACAGACGGGCGGACACTCCTACGAGCAGTACTTC. It encodes CASSLQTGGHSYEQYF.

This sequence joins TRBV4-2 and TRBJ2-7; no clear D gene. CDR1 is LGHNA and CDR2 is YNFKEQ in the germline V gene. The V and J ends lost 5 bases and 2 bases respectively, with 13 bases between them. The CDR3 is 14 residues long. The CDR3, as DNA: TGTGCCAGCAGCGCAACCGGCTCTGCCTACGAGCAGTACTTC. Amino acid sequence: CASSATGSAYEQYF.

The chain has TRBV9 and TRBJ2-1; TRBD2 agrees at 11 bases. Germline V lookup: CDR1 SGDLS, CDR2 YYNGEE. The CDR3 length is 17 residues. Trimming cost V 0 bases and J 3 bases; bases outside gene matches: 5. CDR3 residues: CASSVGQGLAVYNEQFF. CDR3 in DNA: TGTGCCAGCAGCGTAGGACAGGGACTAGCGGTCTACAATGAGCAGTTCTTC.

This sequence joins TRBV7-9 and TRBJ2-1, with 11 positions matching TRBD2. The germline V gene encodes CDR1 SEHNR and CDR2 FQNEAQ (reference sequence). The length of the CDR3 is 16 residues. Unmatched junction bases numbered 18, after V lost 5 bases and J lost 15 bases. The DNA for the CDR3 is TGTGCCAGCAGCGCGACTAGCGGGAAAGAAACGGTTGGTTGGTTCTTC. It specifies CASSATSGKETVGWFF.

The rearrangement uses TRBV9 and TRBJ2-5; D is undetermined. The DNA end is more similar to TRBJ2-7, so the J call may be wrong. CDR1 and CDR2 from the germline V gene are SGDLS and YYNGEE. The CDR3 consists of 13 residues. This CDR3 is CASSRGQAYEQYF. CDR3 in DNA: TGTGCCAGCAGTCGCGGTCAGGCCTACGAGCAGTACTTC.

A few counts support this clone. The chain has TRBV11-2 and TRBJ2-1; D uncertain. CDR3 length: 16 residues. Germline V gives CDR1 SGHAT, CDR2 FQNNGV. Deletions cut 1 base from V and 3 bases from J, with 13 bases between. CDR3 region: CASSLGGVSYYNEQFF. DNA of the CDR3: TGTGCCAGCAGCTTAGGAGGCGTTTCTTACTACAATGAGCAGTTCTTC.

This clone was counted a single time. The rearrangement uses TRBV7-2 and TRBJ2-7; 8 bases map to TRBD2. With V trimmed by 5 bases and J by 1 base, 10 bases remained unmatched. The CDR3 covers 16 residues. CDR1 and CDR2 from the germline V gene are SGHTA and FQGNSA. The CDR3 DNA is TGTGCCAGCAGCCTGCCAGCGGGAGCAGGGTCCTACGAGCAGTACTTC. It yields the protein CASSLPAGAGSYEQYF. The full variable domain, its missing parts supplied by reference TRBV7-2 and TRBJ2-7, is GAGVSQSPSNKVTEKGKDVELRCDPISGHTALYWYRQSLGQGLEFLIYFQGNSAPDKSGLPSDRFSAERTGGSVSTLTIQRTQQEDSAVYLCASSLPAGAGSYEQYFGPGTRLTVT.